The 4 T cell receptor beta chains below come from one sample, sequenced in a study of cytomegalovirus exposure and HLA in healthy donors. Some clones are missing from TCRdb's copy, which holds only in-frame ones; the method was immunoSEQ multiplex PCR. The sample shows around 140,000 clones, over 80% of them seen only once. Material for sequencing was PBMCs. These receptors were obtained from a man aged 18 to 35 in good health and CMV-seropositive.

There are a few counts of this clone. The CDR3 DNA is TGTGCCTGGAGCCCGACAGGGATTGGAAACACCATATATTTT. Amino acid sequence: CAWSPTGIGNTIYF. V usage is TRBV30 and J usage is TRBJ1-3; the match to TRBD1 covers 7 bases. V was clipped by 3 bases and J by 3 bases; unmatched bases: 5. The CDR3 is 14 residues long. From germline, CDR1 is GTSNPN and CDR2 SVGIG (reference sequence).

This clone was detected only once. The junction differs from germline at one of its ends, possibly a read error. V is TRBV27 and J is TRBJ1-1; D is unclear. The CDR3 totals 11 residues. Per the germline V gene, CDR1 is MNHEY and CDR2 is SMNVEV (reference sequence). CDR3: CATSTGGGAFF. In DNA form, the CDR3 reads TGTGCCACCAGTACGGGAGGAGGAGCTTTCTTT.

The chain uses TRBV6-6 and TRBJ2-1, with D hard to call. CDR3 length: 16 residues. From germline, CDR1 is MNHNY and CDR2 SVGAGI (reference sequence). V was pared by 2 bases and J by 10 bases, with 21 bases between. In DNA, the CDR3 is TGTGCCAGCAGTTACGGGCTGTCGTCCCTCCTTTTAGAGCAGTTCTTC. Its translation is CASSYGLSSLLLEQFF.

The rearrangement joins TRBV4-1 to TRBJ2-1; 9 bases line up with TRBD2. V lost 4 bases to trimming and J lost 5 bases; unmatched junction nucleotides: 6. Germline lookup yields CDR1 MGHRA and CDR2 YSYEKL. This CDR3 region has 15 residues. In DNA form, the CDR3 reads TGCGCCAGCAGCCCCCGGCGGGAGGGCAACAATGAGCAGTTCTTC. It translates to CASSPRREGNNEQFF.